The 26 T cell receptor beta chains below come from one sample, sequenced in a study of OX40 agonist ivuxolimab in advanced cancers. Sequencing used immunoSEQ multiplex PCR; TCRdb keeps in-frame clones, though not all of them. Here the sample spans 70,000 to 95,000 clones, around 90% being singletons. This specimen consisted of CD4+ or CD8+ T cells sorted from blood, obtained in a trial of the OX40 agonist ivuxolimab. The source of these receptors is an adult with an advanced solid tumor such as melanoma, head and neck, liver or kidney cancer.

The chain is built from TRBV10-3 and TRBJ2-1, with 7 positions matching TRBD2. CDR3 length equals 16 residues. Trimming removed 0 bases from V and 2 bases from J; junction bases left unmatched: 4. CDR1 and CDR2 from the germline V gene are ENHRY and SYGVKD. CDR3 amino acids: CAISESGGTTYNEQFF. Here the CDR3 DNA reads TGTGCCATCAGTGAGTCGGGCGGGACTACCTACAATGAGCAGTTCTTC.

This clone was counted a single time. V usage is TRBV11-1 and J usage is TRBJ2-1, with 12 bases identical to TRBD2. Trimming at V came to 5 bases and at J to 0 bases, leaving 5 bases not matched to a gene. CDR3 length: 17 residues. Germline V gene lookup returns CDR1 SGHAT and CDR2 FQDESV (reference sequence). In DNA form, the CDR3 reads TGTGCCAGCAGCCGCGGACTAGCGGGGTCCTCCTACAATGAGCAGTTCTTC. Residues: CASSRGLAGSSYNEQFF.

This chain links TRBV7-2 with TRBJ2-3, with 8 bases lining up with TRBD2. V lost 4 bases, J lost 3 bases, and 6 bases stayed unmatched. Germline CDR1 and CDR2: SGHTA and FQGNSA. The CDR3 is 15 residues long. CDR3 nucleotide sequence: TGTGCCAGCAGCTACGGGGGGGCGGGGACAGATACGCAGTATTTT. Encoded protein: CASSYGGAGTDTQYF.

This chain links TRBV18 with TRBJ2-5; no clear D gene. This CDR3 spans 12 amino acids. Germline CDR1 reads KGHSH; CDR2 reads LQKENI. Trimming shortened V by 4 bases and J by 4 bases, and 7 bases separated the two germline ends. The CDR3 bases are TGTGCCAGCTCACTCTCCCCAGAGACCCAGTACTTC. Encoded protein: CASSLSPETQYF. The full variable domain, its missing parts supplied by reference TRBV18 and TRBJ2-5, is NAGVMQNPRHLVRRRGQEARLRCSPMKGHSHVYWYRQLPEEGLKFMVYLQKENIIDESGMPKERFSAEFPKEGPSILRIQQVVRGDSAAYFCASSLSPETQYFGPGTRLLVL.

The chain recombines TRBV14 with TRBJ2-3; TRBD2 agrees at 12 bases. J was trimmed by 4 bases and V by 4 bases; bases with no gene match: 3. The CDR3 consists of 15 residues. CDR1 SGHDN and CDR2 FVKESK come from the germline V gene. The CDR3 loop reads CASSRRTSGADTQYF. CDR3 sequence (DNA): TGTGCCAGCAGCCGAAGGACTAGCGGGGCAGATACGCAGTATTTT.

The chain joins TRBV6-1 to TRBJ1-3; the D gene is possibly TRBD1 (5 bases). This CDR3 comprises 15 residues. Trimming left V 5 bases short and J 0 bases short, with 11 bases between. Germline CDR1 MNHNS, CDR2 SASEGT. CDR3: CASSTGFSSGNTIYF. DNA of the CDR3: TGTGCCAGCAGTACAGGTTTCTCCTCTGGAAACACCATATATTTT.

The rearrangement joins TRBV7-3 to TRBJ2-2; 8 bases align to TRBD1. The CDR3 length is 15 residues. CDR1 is SGHTA and CDR2 is FQGTGA in the germline V gene. Germline trimming cut 0 bases from V and 7 bases from J; bases unmatched to any gene: 4. The DNA of the CDR3 is TGTGCCAGCAGCTTAACGGACAGGGAGAACGGGGAGCTGTTTTTT. It translates to CASSLTDRENGELFF. Full variable domain (missing parts from reference TRBV7-3 and TRBJ2-2): GAGVSQTPSNKVTEKGKYVELRCDPISGHTALYWYRQSLGQGPEFLIYFQGTGAADDSGLPNDRFFAVRPEGSVSTLKIQRTERGDSAVYLCASSLTDRENGELFFGEGSRLTVL.

The V and J genes are TRBV6-6 and TRBJ1-6; TRBD1 aligns across 8 bases. The germline gives CDR1 MNHNY, CDR2 SVGAGI (reference sequence). Trimming removed 6 bases from V and 8 bases from J; junction bases left unmatched: 6. The CDR3 is 14 amino acids. In DNA, the CDR3 is TGTGCCAGCAGAGAGGACAGGGTTTATTCACCCCTCCACTTT. This encodes CASREDRVYSPLHF.

J is TRBJ1-1 and V is TRBV5-4; D possibly corresponds to TRBD1 (5 bases). The germline V and J ends were trimmed by 4 bases and 2 bases, with 15 bases remaining between them. The germline gives CDR1 SGHNT, CDR2 YYREEE (reference sequence). The CDR3 runs to 15 residues. The CDR3 region has the DNA TGTGCCAGCAGCCGGGAGGAGGGGCTCAACACTGAAGCTTTCTTT. As protein: CASSREEGLNTEAFF.

The V call is TRBV9, the J call TRBJ2-1; 11 bases match TRBD2. Germline CDR1 reads SGDLS; CDR2 reads YYNGEE. V gave up 0 bases and J gave up 7 bases; unmatched junction bases: 6. The CDR3 runs to 16 residues. The CDR3 is CASSVAVAGGQNEQFF. CDR3 in DNA: TGTGCCAGCAGCGTAGCTGTAGCGGGGGGGCAAAATGAGCAGTTCTTC. Drawing the rest from reference TRBV9 and TRBJ2-1, the complete variable domain is DSGVTQTPKHLITATGQRVTLRCSPRSGDLSVYWYQQSLDQGLQFLIQYYNGEERAKGNILERFSAQQFPDLHSELNLSSLELGDSALYFCASSVAVAGGQNEQFFGPGTRLTVL.

The chain links TRBV6-5 to TRBJ1-1; TRBD1 might be the D (5 bases). Trimming shortened V by 0 bases and J by 8 bases, and 7 bases separated the two germline ends. CDR3 length: 12 residues. Per the germline V gene, CDR1 is MNHEY and CDR2 is SVGAGI. As DNA, the CDR3 is TGTGCCAGCAGTTACTCGGAGGGGGAAGCTTTCTTT. Protein product: CASSYSEGEAFF.

The CDR3 DNA is TGCAGCGTTGCAGCGGCGACCGACAATGAAAAACTGTTTTTT. Protein sequence: CSVAAATDNEKLFF. The rearrangement uses TRBV29-1 and TRBJ1-4; D not certain. This CDR3 is 14 amino acids long. With 4 bases removed from V and 5 bases from J, the gap between germline ends came to 14 bases. Per germline, CDR1 SQVTM and CDR2 ANQGSEA.

V usage is TRBV19 and J usage is TRBJ2-3; TRBD2 matches at 8 bases. V dropped 10 bases and J dropped 5; count of bases not matched to a gene: 14. Per the germline V gene, CDR1 is LNHDA and CDR2 is SQIVND (reference sequence). This CDR3 has 15 amino acids. The CDR3 reads CATSGGAGVVDTQYF. In nucleotides, the CDR3 is TGTGCCACCTCGGGGGGGGCGGGGGTAGTAGATACGCAGTATTTT. Combining the CDR3 with reference TRBV19 and TRBJ2-3 gives the whole variable domain DGGITQSPKYLFRKEGQNVTLSCEQNLNHDAMYWYRQDPGQGLRLIYYSQIVNDFQKGDIAEGYSVSREKKESFPLTVTSAQKNPTAFYLCATSGGAGVVDTQYFGPGTRLTVL.

This chain links TRBV6-5 with TRBJ2-7; a possible D gene is TRBD1 (5 bases). Germline CDR1 is MNHEY and CDR2 is SVGAGI. Trimming took off 7 bases at V and 2 bases at J, with 15 bases between the two ends. This CDR3 comprises 14 residues. The CDR3: CASTRLDSTYEQYF. The DNA for the CDR3 is TGTGCCAGCACCCGCCTCGACAGTACCTACGAGCAGTACTTC.

The V gene is TRBV6-1, the J gene TRBJ2-3; TRBD2 might be the D (6 bases). Germline V gene sequence: CDR1 MNHNS, CDR2 SASEGT. CDR3 length: 14 amino acids. V gave up 5 bases and J gave up 0 bases, with 9 bases separating them. The DNA for the CDR3 is TGTGCCAGCAGTCCGGGAGAGAGCACAGATACGCAGTATTTT. This gives the protein CASSPGESTDTQYF.

The rearrangement links TRBV6-6 to TRBJ2-7; tentative D call: TRBD1 (5 bases). CDR3 size: 16 residues. The V gene's germline CDR1 is MNHNY and CDR2 SVGAGI (reference sequence). V lost 2 bases and J 3 bases, leaving 17 bases between the germline ends. CDR3 region: CASSYRASGRDYEQYF. CDR3 sequence (DNA): TGTGCCAGCAGTTACAGGGCGTCCGGCAGGGACTACGAGCAGTACTTC.

The J gene is TRBJ1-1, the V gene TRBV5-8; 8 bases fit TRBD1. The junction had 6 bases not matched to a gene; V was cut back by 4 bases and J by 4 bases. The CDR3 extends over 14 amino acids. Germline V gene sequence: CDR1 SGHTS, CDR2 YDEGEE. CDR3 region: CASSQTGAGTEAFF. Here the CDR3 DNA reads TGTGCCAGCAGCCAGACAGGGGCGGGCACTGAAGCTTTCTTT.

The chain couples TRBV6-6 to TRBJ1-2; D remains ambiguous. Germline V CDR1 and CDR2: MNHNY, SVGAGI (reference sequence). The CDR3 spans 13 residues. Deletions cut 8 bases from V and 2 bases from J, with 12 bases between. The CDR3 sequence is CASAPDKNYGYTF. Here the CDR3 DNA reads TGTGCCAGCGCCCCAGACAAGAACTATGGCTACACCTTC.

The chain joins TRBV2 to TRBJ1-2; no definite D call. V was trimmed by 3 bases and J by 8 bases, leaving 13 bases between them. The CDR3 sequence is 13 residues long. Germline CDR1 SNHLY, CDR2 FYNNEI. The CDR3 DNA follows: TGTGCCAGCAGTGAGCTGCGTGCGGGAGGCTACACCTTC. It specifies CASSELRAGGYTF.

The chain combines TRBV21-1 with TRBJ2-1; the D segment call TRBD1 is taken from the table without a DNA check. TRBV21-1 constitutes a pseudogene. This CDR3 is built from 14 residues. The CDR3 DNA reads TGTGCCAGCAAAGTGGAGAGGGGGCTGGATGAGCAGTTCTTC. This codes for CASKVERGLDEQFF.

DNA of the CDR3: TGCGCCAGCAGCGAGGGACAGGGGGGTGAAAAACTGTTTTTT. Translation: CASSEGQGGEKLFF. The chain carries TRBV5-1 and TRBJ1-4; 11 nucleotides line up with TRBD1. Looked up from germline, CDR1 is SGHRS and CDR2 is YFSETQ. CDR3 length: 14 residues. With V trimmed by 4 bases and J by 7 bases, 3 bases remained unmatched. Supplemented by reference TRBV5-1 and TRBJ1-4, the full variable domain reads KAGVTQTPRYLIKTRGQQVTLSCSPISGHRSVSWYQQTPGQGLQFLFEYFSETQRNKGNFPGRFSGRQFSNSRSEMNVSTLELGDSALYLCASSEGQGGEKLFFGSGTQLSVL.

This chain connects TRBV6-5 to TRBJ2-1; 8 positions match TRBD1. Trimming at V came to 7 bases and at J to 5 bases, leaving 10 bases not matched to a gene. The CDR3 totals 15 residues. CDR1 and CDR2 from the germline V gene are MNHEY and SVGAGI. CDR3 protein: CASNLRDRLNNEQFF. The DNA for the CDR3 is TGTGCCAGCAATCTCCGGGACAGGCTCAACAATGAGCAGTTCTTC.

The V and J genes are TRBV5-1 and TRBJ2-3, with no clear D. This CDR3 has 16 amino acids. Germline CDR1 and CDR2: SGHRS and YFSETQ. Trimming shortened V by 5 bases and J by 0 bases, and 16 bases separated the two germline ends. The chain's CDR3 is CASRRGPTVSTDTQYF. The CDR3 DNA reads as TGCGCCAGCAGAAGAGGACCGACCGTTAGCACAGATACGCAGTATTTT.

The chain uses TRBV30 and TRBJ2-3; D possibly matches TRBD1 or TRBD2 (5 bases each). The CDR3 has 13 amino acids. Germline assignment: CDR1 GTSNPN and CDR2 SVGIG (reference sequence). The ends were cut back, 8 bases at V and 4 bases at J, with 16 bases in the middle. This chain's CDR3 is CARARGEADTQYF. The CDR3 DNA sequence: TGTGCCAGGGCTAGAGGGGAAGCAGATACGCAGTATTTT.

V and J are TRBV5-1 and TRBJ2-7, with 14 bases lining up with TRBD2. Germline lookup yields CDR1 SGHRS and CDR2 YFSETQ. The trim removed 4 bases at V and 6 bases at J, leaving 12 bases unmatched. The CDR3 totals 17 residues. The CDR3 bases are TGCGCCAGCAGCACCTCGGGACTAGCGGGAGAACTCATCGAGCAGTACTTC. The encoded protein is CASSTSGLAGELIEQYF. Using reference TRBV5-1 and TRBJ2-7 for the parts outside the CDR3, the full variable domain is KAGVTQTPRYLIKTRGQQVTLSCSPISGHRSVSWYQQTPGQGLQFLFEYFSETQRNKGNFPGRFSGRQFSNSRSEMNVSTLELGDSALYLCASSTSGLAGELIEQYFGPGTRLTVT.

The rearrangement links TRBV5-6 to TRBJ2-5; no clear D gene. Deletions cut 0 bases from V and 3 bases from J, with 6 bases between. This CDR3 comprises 13 residues. The germline gives CDR1 SGHDT, CDR2 YYEEEE. The CDR3 loop is CASSLVAEETQYF. DNA of the CDR3: TGTGCCAGCAGCTTGGTGGCGGAAGAGACCCAGTACTTC.